The rows below give T cell receptor beta chains drawn from one sample of a study of blood T cell repertoires in COVID-19. Sequencing was performed with immunoSEQ multiplex PCR; in TCRdb, only in-frame clones are kept and a portion is missing. Of about 69,000 clones listed, just under 80% are singletons. Input material: peripheral blood. These receptors came from a human donor in a cohort sampled during active COVID-19. Both conserved end residues are part of each CDR3. The order of the fields is D gene, J gene, V gene, clone size, CDR3 protein, CDR3 DNA. A D gene is named only where the DNA matches it firmly. Expanded clones get a size class; other rows say once, few or many, or leave the size out.

D gene: TRBD1; J gene: TRBJ1-6; V gene: TRBV12-3/TRBV12-4; clone size: NA; CDR3 protein: CASRKTGVSPLHF; CDR3 DNA: TGTGCCAGCAGGAAGACAGGGGTATCACCCCTCCACTTT
D gene: NA; J gene: TRBJ1-2; V gene: TRBV19; clone size: NA; CDR3 protein: CASSMEADEAANYGYTF; CDR3 DNA: TGTGCCAGTAGTATGGAGGCGGACGAAGCAGCTAACTATGGCTACACCTTC
D gene: NA; J gene: TRBJ1-1; V gene: TRBV5-5; clone size: NA; CDR3 protein: CASSLTGSEAFF; CDR3 DNA: TGTGCCAGCAGCTTAACCGGGAGTGAAGCTTTCTTT
D gene: NA; J gene: TRBJ1-1; V gene: TRBV5-6; clone size: NA; CDR3 protein: CASSRRTAFMNTEAFF; CDR3 DNA: TGTGCCAGCAGCCGCAGGACAGCCTTTATGAACACTGAAGCTTTCTTT
D gene: NA; J gene: TRBJ2-3; V gene: TRBV4-1; clone size: once; CDR3 protein: CASSPTLGPTDTQYF; CDR3 DNA: TGCGCCAGCAGCCCGACCTTGGGGCCAACAGATACGCAGTATTTT
D gene: NA; J gene: TRBJ2-2; V gene: TRBV18; clone size: NA; CDR3 protein: CASSDRGRNTGELFF; CDR3 DNA: TGTGCCAGCTCAGACCGGGGTAGGAACACCGGGGAGCTGTTTTTT
D gene: NA; J gene: TRBJ2-7; V gene: TRBV7-9; clone size: NA; CDR3 protein: CASSLALTPPYEQYF; CDR3 DNA: TGTGCCAGCAGCTTAGCGCTTACACCTCCCTACGAGCAGTACTTC
D gene: TRBD1; J gene: TRBJ1-1; V gene: TRBV19; clone size: NA; CDR3 protein: CASSISRAGTVVNTEAFF; CDR3 DNA: TGTGCCAGTAGTATTTCCCGAGCAGGGACAGTCGTGAACACTGAAGCTTTCTTT
D gene: NA; J gene: TRBJ2-3; V gene: TRBV3-1/TRBV3-2; clone size: NA; CDR3 protein: CASSQDPTGFYTDTQYF; CDR3 DNA: TGTGCCAGCAGCCAAGATCCGACAGGCTTTTACACAGATACGCAGTATTTT
D gene: NA; J gene: TRBJ2-1; V gene: TRBV2; clone size: NA; CDR3 protein: CASSRVVVDEQFF; CDR3 DNA: TGTGCCAGCAGCAGGGTAGTTGTGGATGAGCAGTTCTTC
D gene: NA; J gene: TRBJ1-2; V gene: TRBV19; clone size: NA; CDR3 protein: CASSIPLTDYGYTF; CDR3 DNA: TGTGCCAGTAGTATACCCCTGACAGACTATGGCTACACCTTC
D gene: NA; J gene: TRBJ1-1; V gene: TRBV19; clone size: NA; CDR3 protein: CASSIGGSSTEAFF; CDR3 DNA: TGTGCCAGTAGTATAGGTGGGAGTTCCACTGAAGCTTTCTTT
D gene: NA; J gene: TRBJ2-1; V gene: TRBV29-1; clone size: few; CDR3 protein: CSVTGALGGGEQFF; CDR3 DNA: TGCAGCGTGACCGGGGCTCTCGGGGGAGGTGAGCAGTTCTTC
D gene: TRBD1; J gene: TRBJ1-5; V gene: TRBV6-5; clone size: NA; CDR3 protein: CASRRGQGNQPQHF; CDR3 DNA: TGTGCCAGCAGGAGGGGACAGGGGAATCAGCCCCAGCATTTT
D gene: TRBD1; J gene: TRBJ1-5; V gene: TRBV6-6; clone size: NA; CDR3 protein: CASSHDRGRQPQHF; CDR3 DNA: TGTGCCAGCAGTCACGACAGGGGGCGACAGCCCCAGCATTTT
D gene: NA; J gene: TRBJ1-1; V gene: TRBV5-5; clone size: NA; CDR3 protein: CASSLQGGTEAFF; CDR3 DNA: TGTGCCAGCAGCTTACAGGGTGGCACTGAAGCTTTCTTT
D gene: NA; J gene: TRBJ1-5; V gene: TRBV21-1; clone size: NA; CDR3 protein: CASSKNSGSNQPQHF; CDR3 DNA: TGTGCCAGCAGCAAAAACTCGGGAAGCAATCAGCCCCAGCATTTT
D gene: TRBD1; J gene: TRBJ2-5; V gene: TRBV7-2; clone size: NA; CDR3 protein: CASTQGQAETQYF; CDR3 DNA: TGTGCCAGCACCCAAGGACAGGCGGAGACCCAGTACTTC
D gene: NA; J gene: TRBJ1-5; V gene: TRBV6-5; clone size: NA; CDR3 protein: CASSWGLNQPQHF; CDR3 DNA: TGTGCCAGCAGTTGGGGACTCAATCAGCCCCAGCATTTT
D gene: NA; J gene: TRBJ2-2; V gene: TRBV19; clone size: NA; CDR3 protein: CATRLRGNTGELFF; CDR3 DNA: TGTGCCACCCGTTTGCGGGGGAACACCGGGGAGCTGTTTTTT
D gene: NA; J gene: TRBJ1-2; V gene: TRBV28; clone size: NA; CDR3 protein: CASSSGRGRGYTF; CDR3 DNA: TGTGCCAGCAGTTCCGGCAGGGGTCGCGGCTACACCTTC
D gene: NA; J gene: TRBJ2-7; V gene: TRBV2; clone size: NA; CDR3 protein: CASKEGGEQYF; CDR3 DNA: TGTGCCAGCAAGGAGGGCGGCGAGCAGTACTTC
D gene: NA; J gene: TRBJ2-7; V gene: TRBV23-1; clone size: NA; CDR3 protein: CASSWRGPYEQYF; CDR3 DNA: TGCGCCAGCAGTTGGAGAGGGCCCTACGAGCAGTACTTC
D gene: TRBD1; J gene: TRBJ2-7; V gene: TRBV7-8; clone size: once; CDR3 protein: CASSTDRVGYEQYF; CDR3 DNA: TGTGCCAGCAGCACGGACAGGGTCGGGTACGAGCAGTACTTC
D gene: TRBD1; J gene: TRBJ2-1; V gene: TRBV27; clone size: NA; CDR3 protein: CASSLKDRGNEQFF; CDR3 DNA: TGTGCCAGCAGTTTAAAGGACAGGGGTAATGAGCAGTTCTTC
D gene: NA; J gene: TRBJ2-4; V gene: TRBV27; clone size: NA; CDR3 protein: CASSLSGDIQYF; CDR3 DNA: TGTGCCAGCAGTTTATCGGGAGACATTCAGTACTTC
D gene: TRBD1; J gene: TRBJ1-6; V gene: TRBV18; clone size: NA; CDR3 protein: CASSPLPGTGTDNSPLHF; CDR3 DNA: TGTGCCAGCTCACCTCTACCGGGCACCGGGACAGATAATTCACCCCTCCACTTT
D gene: NA; J gene: TRBJ2-3; V gene: TRBV27; clone size: NA; CDR3 protein: CASSLRQGGDTQYF; CDR3 DNA: TGTGCCAGCAGTTTAAGGCAGGGAGGAGATACGCAGTATTTT
D gene: NA; J gene: TRBJ2-7; V gene: TRBV4-2; clone size: NA; CDR3 protein: CASSQDLNAAYEQYF; CDR3 DNA: TGTGCCAGCAGCCAAGATCTGAACGCAGCCTACGAGCAGTACTTC
D gene: TRBD1; J gene: TRBJ1-3; V gene: TRBV6-1; clone size: NA; CDR3 protein: CASSEAARGGNTIYF; CDR3 DNA: TGTGCCAGCAGTGAAGCGGCCAGGGGGGGAAACACCATATATTTT
D gene: NA; J gene: TRBJ2-5; V gene: TRBV4-1; clone size: NA; CDR3 protein: CASSQDGRGETQYF; CDR3 DNA: TGCGCCAGCAGCCAAGATGGACGGGGAGAGACCCAGTACTTC
D gene: NA; J gene: TRBJ2-3; V gene: TRBV7-9; clone size: NA; CDR3 protein: CASSLQTAGTQYF; CDR3 DNA: TGTGCCAGCAGCCTGCAGACGGCGGGAACGCAGTATTTT
D gene: NA; J gene: TRBJ1-2; V gene: TRBV28; clone size: few; CDR3 protein: CASSLSRITYGYTF; CDR3 DNA: TGTGCCAGCAGTTTGTCCCGAATAACATATGGCTACACCTTC
D gene: TRBD2; J gene: TRBJ2-1; V gene: TRBV2; clone size: NA; CDR3 protein: CASTRTSGMEQFF; CDR3 DNA: TGTGCCAGCACCAGGACTAGCGGGATGGAGCAGTTCTTC
D gene: TRBD2; J gene: TRBJ2-3; V gene: TRBV10-3; clone size: NA; CDR3 protein: CAISRTLLAGGTDTQYF; CDR3 DNA: TGTGCCATCAGCCGCACGCTACTAGCGGGGGGCACAGATACGCAGTATTTT
D gene: NA; J gene: TRBJ1-5; V gene: TRBV6-5; clone size: NA; CDR3 protein: CASSWLTGNQPQHF; CDR3 DNA: TGTGCCAGCAGTTGGTTGACGGGAAATCAGCCCCAGCATTTT
D gene: TRBD1; J gene: TRBJ2-7; V gene: TRBV2; clone size: NA; CDR3 protein: CAIRQGAYEQYF; CDR3 DNA: TGTGCCATCAGACAGGGGGCTTACGAGCAGTACTTC
D gene: NA; J gene: TRBJ2-4; V gene: TRBV10-1; clone size: NA; CDR3 protein: CASSVEGTKNIQYF; CDR3 DNA: TGCGCCAGCAGTGTGGAGGGGACCAAAAACATTCAGTACTTC
D gene: TRBD2; J gene: TRBJ2-7; V gene: TRBV5-1; clone size: NA; CDR3 protein: CASSLGFGLETYEQYF; CDR3 DNA: TGCGCCAGCAGCTTGGGTTTTGGACTAGAGACTTACGAGCAGTACTTC
D gene: NA; J gene: TRBJ1-1; V gene: TRBV27; clone size: NA; CDR3 protein: CASSPVQGRDTEAFF; CDR3 DNA: TGTGCCAGCAGCCCCGTACAGGGAAGGGACACTGAAGCTTTCTTT
D gene: TRBD1; J gene: TRBJ1-1; V gene: TRBV19; clone size: once; CDR3 protein: CASKGTVYTEAFF; CDR3 DNA: TGTGCCAGTAAGGGGACAGTCTACACTGAAGCTTTCTTT
D gene: NA; J gene: TRBJ1-4; V gene: TRBV3-1/TRBV3-2; clone size: once; CDR3 protein: CASSQFGSDNEKLFF; CDR3 DNA: TGTGCCAGCAGCCAGTTCGGGAGCGATAATGAAAAACTGTTTTTT
D gene: NA; J gene: TRBJ1-1; V gene: TRBV2; clone size: NA; CDR3 protein: CASRSAPLGVNTEAFF; CDR3 DNA: TGTGCCAGCAGATCAGCACCTCTTGGAGTGAACACTGAAGCTTTCTTT
D gene: TRBD1; J gene: TRBJ1-1; V gene: TRBV7-9; clone size: NA; CDR3 protein: CASSPRQGANTEAFF; CDR3 DNA: TGTGCCAGCAGCCCCCGACAGGGGGCGAACACTGAAGCTTTCTTT
D gene: NA; J gene: TRBJ2-2; V gene: TRBV11-2; clone size: NA; CDR3 protein: CASSVQGANTGELFF; CDR3 DNA: TGTGCCAGCAGCGTACAGGGAGCGAACACCGGGGAGCTGTTTTTT
D gene: NA; J gene: TRBJ2-1; V gene: TRBV7-8; clone size: NA; CDR3 protein: CASSLNRWGPNEQFF; CDR3 DNA: TGTGCCAGCAGCTTAAACAGGTGGGGTCCCAATGAGCAGTTCTTC
D gene: TRBD2; J gene: TRBJ2-1; V gene: TRBV11-2; clone size: NA; CDR3 protein: CASSRTSGGAGHNEQFF; CDR3 DNA: TGTGCCAGCAGTAGGACTAGCGGGGGGGCCGGGCACAATGAGCAGTTCTTC
D gene: TRBD1; J gene: TRBJ2-5; V gene: TRBV15; clone size: NA; CDR3 protein: CATSTGTGIQETQYF; CDR3 DNA: TGTGCCACCAGCACCGGGACAGGGATCCAAGAGACCCAGTACTTC
D gene: TRBD1; J gene: TRBJ2-3; V gene: TRBV3-1/TRBV3-2; clone size: NA; CDR3 protein: CASSQEQGVTDTQYF; CDR3 DNA: TGTGCCAGCAGCCAAGAACAGGGGGTGACGGATACGCAGTATTTT
D gene: NA; J gene: TRBJ1-5; V gene: TRBV15; clone size: NA; CDR3 protein: CATSRDSNVGEGNQPQHF; CDR3 DNA: TGTGCCACCAGCAGAGATTCGAACGTTGGGGAGGGAAATCAGCCCCAGCATTTT
D gene: TRBD1; J gene: TRBJ2-5; V gene: TRBV24-1; clone size: NA; CDR3 protein: CATSDDGQGAGETQYF; CDR3 DNA: TGTGCCACCAGTGATGACGGACAGGGGGCTGGCGAGACCCAGTACTTC
D gene: NA; J gene: TRBJ2-2; V gene: TRBV19; clone size: NA; CDR3 protein: CASSIGRGVTGELFF; CDR3 DNA: TGTGCCAGTAGTATTGGCAGGGGAGTCACCGGGGAGCTGTTTTTT
D gene: TRBD2; J gene: TRBJ2-1; V gene: TRBV3-1/TRBV3-2; clone size: NA; CDR3 protein: CASSHPPTSGIYNEQFF; CDR3 DNA: TGTGCCAGCAGCCACCCCCCGACTAGCGGAATCTACAATGAGCAGTTCTTC
D gene: TRBD2; J gene: TRBJ2-1; V gene: TRBV5-1; clone size: NA; CDR3 protein: CASSFGGGGATEQFF; CDR3 DNA: TGCGCCAGCAGCTTCGGCGGGGGGGGAGCCACTGAGCAGTTCTTC
D gene: TRBD2; J gene: TRBJ2-7; V gene: TRBV7-2; clone size: once; CDR3 protein: CASSLARTSGSYEQYF; CDR3 DNA: TGTGCCAGCAGCTTAGCCAGGACTAGCGGCTCCTACGAGCAGTACTTC
D gene: NA; J gene: TRBJ1-5; V gene: TRBV5-6; clone size: NA; CDR3 protein: CASSLWGPGVSNQPQHF; CDR3 DNA: TGTGCCAGCAGCTTGTGGGGCCCCGGAGTAAGCAATCAGCCCCAGCATTTT
D gene: NA; J gene: TRBJ1-2; V gene: TRBV3-1/TRBV3-2; clone size: NA; CDR3 protein: CASSQAQLIYGYTF; CDR3 DNA: TGTGCCAGCAGCCAGGCCCAATTGATATATGGCTACACCTTC